This is a list of T cell receptor beta chains from one sample in a study of shared clonotypes between healthy human individuals. Libraries were prepared by immunoSEQ multiplex PCR; TCRdb keeps only in-frame clonotypes and omits some of them. The table shows about 650,000 clones, with around 95% occurring only once. Sequenced input: naive CD8+ T cells sorted from blood. The receptors here all came from a woman in her twenties or thirties in good health. The CDR3 runs from the conserved cysteine through the conserved F or W. Fields, in order: V gene, clone size, D gene, J gene, CDR3 DNA, CDR3 protein. A D gene is named only where the DNA matches it firmly. Rows may omit the clone size; those that give it use once, few, many or a size class.

TRBV9,-,-,TRBJ2-1,TGTGCCAGCAAAGCGGAGAACAATGAGCAGTTCTTC,CASKAENNEQFF
TRBV10-1,-,TRBD1,TRBJ2-1,TGCGCCAGCAGTGAGTCGAACAGGGGAAGACATGAGCAGTTCTTC,CASSESNRGRHEQFF
TRBV7-9,once,-,TRBJ1-1,TGTGCCAGCAGCGACGGACAGACCCTGGGGAACACTGAAGCTTTCTTT,CASSDGQTLGNTEAFF
TRBV4-1,-,TRBD1,TRBJ1-5,TGCGCCAGCAGCACAGGGACAGCACTAGGGCCCCAGCATTTT,CASSTGTALGPQHF
TRBV19,-,TRBD1,TRBJ1-2,TGTGCCAGTAGTACTAGGACAGGCGTAGCTAACTATGGCTACACCTTC,CASSTRTGVANYGYTF
TRBV6-5,-,-,TRBJ2-1,TGTGCCAGCACCCCTTTCACGGGAGCCAAAAATGAGCAGTTCTTC,CASTPFTGAKNEQFF
TRBV10-3,-,-,TRBJ1-1,TGTGCCATCAGTGATAGGCTAAGGCGTGGGGACACTGAAGCTTTCTTT,CAISDRLRRGDTEAFF
TRBV19,-,TRBD2,TRBJ2-7,TGTGCCAGTAGCCCCGGGACTAGCTACGAGCAGTACTTC,CASSPGTSYEQYF
TRBV28,once,-,TRBJ1-2,TGTGCCAGCAGTGCGGGGACTGACTATGGCTACACCTTC,CASSAGTDYGYTF
TRBV19,-,TRBD2,TRBJ2-2,TGTGCCAGTCATTACGGGGCGGGAGCCGGGGAGCTGTTTTTT,CASHYGAGAGELFF
TRBV7-9,-,-,TRBJ2-3,TGTGCCAGCAGCTTAGCAACAGATACGCAGTATTTT,CASSLATDTQYF
TRBV5-1,-,TRBD2,TRBJ2-7,TGCGCCAGCAGCTTGCGGGACTATTCCTACGAGCAGTACTTC,CASSLRDYSYEQYF
TRBV2,-,-,TRBJ2-7,TGTGCCAGCAGTGAAATACGGGAGAGTCCCTACGAGCAGTACTTC,CASSEIRESPYEQYF
TRBV4-1,-,TRBD1,TRBJ1-2,TGCGCCAGCAGCTTTCGGACAGGGGAGAGCTATGGCTACACCTTC,CASSFRTGESYGYTF
TRBV21-1,-,-,TRBJ2-3,TGTGCCAGCACCCCAGGTGAGGGCTCGGCAGATACGCAGTATTTT,CASTPGEGSADTQYF
TRBV7-9,few,-,TRBJ1-1,TGTGCCAGCAGCTTTGGGGCTGAAGCTTTCTTT,CASSFGAEAFF
TRBV4-1,-,-,TRBJ2-7,TGCGCCAGCAGCCAAGACCCGGGGTTGACCTACGAGCAGTACTTC,CASSQDPGLTYEQYF